This TCR beta chain was recovered during a study of blood T cell repertoires in COVID-19. Study-level information: The United States, Italy and Spain were the sources of the acute and convalescent COVID-19 samples. T cells, B-cell-depleted T cells, or PBMCs supplied cDNA or gDNA.

Per the germline V gene, CDR1 is LNHDA and CDR2 is SQIVND (reference sequence). V lost 8 bases to trimming and J lost 8 bases, with 18 bases between them. CDR3 length: 13 residues. Original processing methods: Cell counts per sample came from amplifying reference gene primers. TCRdb's table, derived via immunoSEQ multiplex PCR, lists solely in-frame clones and lacks some. V, J and clone size derive from that table, while D and trimming were established from the DNA sequence. The sample consists of 95,000 to 150,000 clones, 86% of them appearing once. The source is a human donor in a cohort sampled during active COVID-19. This chain links TRBV19 with TRBJ1-1; D ambiguous. Sequences were obtained from peripheral blood. CDR3 DNA sequence: TGTGCCAGTGCCCATAATTCATGGGCCGAAGCTTTCTTT. Protein sequence: CASAHNSWAEAFF.